The TCR beta chain under discussion was sequenced for a study of beta chain features in type 1 diabetes. Findings of the study overall: A closer apparent resemblance between naive, central memory and Treg TCRB repertoires was seen in patients than in healthy donors.

Expressed TCRB transcripts were sequenced because the isolated RNA had all been reverse transcribed beforehand. Clones were sequenced by immunoSEQ multiplex PCR, and TCRdb holds only the in-frame ones, with some missing. Of 60,000 to 75,000 clones listed, roughly 60% are singletons. To note about this clone: Its antigen is unidentified.

One heparinised blood draw averaging approximately 120 mL was given by each donor. The CDR3 is made up of 12 amino acids. Germline CDR1 reads KGHSH; CDR2 reads LQKENI. Trimming took off 3 bases at V and 1 base at J, with 4 bases between the two ends. The specimen was Tregs from blood. This TCR derives from a woman under 30 in good health. V and J are TRBV18 and TRBJ2-7; no clear D gene. CDR3 in DNA: TGTGCCAGCTCACCCAATTCCTACGAGCAGTACTTC. Translation: CASSPNSYEQYF.